This TCR beta chain is from a study of blood T cell repertoires in COVID-19. Study context: T cells, B-cell-depleted T cells, or PBMCs supplied cDNA or gDNA.

This clone was detected a few times. The CDR3 extends over 13 amino acids. Per the germline V gene, CDR1 is WNHNN and CDR2 is SYGVQD (reference sequence). The V segment lost 7 bases and the J segment 3 bases; nucleotides outside the gene matches: 1. In the study's own analysis: For nucleated cells, counts were estimated from reference gene primer amplification. Sequenced by immunoSEQ multiplex PCR; TCRdb stores in-frame clones only, minus some. V and J calls and clone size are as listed in that table; D and trimming were resolved from the DNA. The sample gives around 140,000 clones, around 86% of which show up once; about 2.5% is in the top ten.

The sample comprised peripheral blood. The clonotype was recovered from a man aged 45-65 years with active COVID-19. The V gene is TRBV10-1, the J gene TRBJ1-4; TRBD1 matches 8 bases. The CDR3 protein is CASMGQANEKLFF. The DNA for the CDR3 is TGCGCCAGCATGGGACAGGCTAATGAAAAACTGTTTTTT.